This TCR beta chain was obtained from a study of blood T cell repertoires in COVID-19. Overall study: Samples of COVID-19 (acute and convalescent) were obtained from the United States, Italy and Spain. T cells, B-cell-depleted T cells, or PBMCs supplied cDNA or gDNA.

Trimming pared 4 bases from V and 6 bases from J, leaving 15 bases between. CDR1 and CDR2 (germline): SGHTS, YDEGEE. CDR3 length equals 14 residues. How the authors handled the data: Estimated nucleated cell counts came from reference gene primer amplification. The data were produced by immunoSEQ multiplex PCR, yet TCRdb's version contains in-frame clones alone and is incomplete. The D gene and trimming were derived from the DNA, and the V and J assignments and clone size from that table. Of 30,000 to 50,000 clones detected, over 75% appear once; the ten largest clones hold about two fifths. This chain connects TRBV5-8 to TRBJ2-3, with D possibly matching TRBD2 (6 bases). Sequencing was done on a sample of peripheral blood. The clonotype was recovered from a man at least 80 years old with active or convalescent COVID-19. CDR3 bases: TGTGCCAGCAGCCCAGGAACTAGCCTGGATACGCAGTATTTT. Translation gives CASSPGTSLDTQYF.